The T cell receptor beta chain under discussion was sequenced for a study of shared clonotypes between healthy human individuals. Replicate sorted-subset PCRs were loaded with about 0.2 ug DNA, 29,000 or so T cell genomes. Generated by immunoSEQ multiplex PCR, the TCRdb table keeps only in-frame clones and is missing some. Of about 2.3 million clones listed, about nine tenths are singletons. Study-level findings and limits: The study found lower generation probabilities in non-shared clonotypes than in those shared by all four donors.

CDR3 length equals 15 residues. The V end was cut by 1 base, the J end by 2 bases, with 9 bases between. Per the germline V gene, CDR1 is SGDLS and CDR2 is YYNGEE. Of note for this clone: The antigen is not known.

V gene TRBV9 combines with J gene TRBJ2-2, with D possibly matching TRBD1 (6 bases). Sequencing was performed on naive CD4+ T cells from PBMCs. Subset indicated: CD45RA+ positively selected. This receptor was identified in a man younger than 30 in good health. Some clones in this sample may be carry-over from other donors' samples. The CDR3 DNA reads as TGTGCCAGCAGCGTAAGGGACACCAACACCGGGGAGCTGTTTTTT. Translation: CASSVRDTNTGELFF.